A selection of T cell receptor beta chains follows, all from one sample in a study. TCRdb redid the calling of the 5' RACE reads with MiXCR, one entry per CDR3 protein. In the table there are over 40,000 distinct CDR3 sequences, less than 25% of which are singletons. What was sequenced was Tregs sorted from blood. All receptors derive from a female donor with breast cancer. Both conserved end residues are part of each CDR3. D genes are given only for firm matches. Clone size is given for some rows only: seen once, a few or many times, or a class if the clone is expanded.

J gene	V gene	clone size	D gene	CDR3 protein	CDR3 DNA
TRBJ2-7	TRBV3-1	few	TRBD1	CASSQVGQGREQYF	TGTGCCAGCAGCCAGGTCGGACAGGGTCGCGAGCAGTACTTC
TRBJ1-6	TRBV20-1	many	.	CSAQNPGLSNSPLHF	TGCAGTGCACAGAACCCGGGACTTTCGAATTCACCCCTCCACTTT
TRBJ1-5	TRBV2	.	.	CASSFSLLGGGRNQPQHF	TGTGCCAGCAGTTTCTCATTGTTGGGGGGCGGACGCAATCAGCCCCAGCATTTT
TRBJ2-1	TRBV12-3/TRBV12-4	.	TRBD1	CASSSTGAVKDEQFF	TGTGCCAGCAGTTCGACAGGGGCCGTTAAGGATGAGCAGTTCTTC
TRBJ2-2	TRBV24-1	.	.	CATSDGWTGELFF	TGTGCCACCAGTGATGGATGGACCGGGGAGCTGTTTTTT
TRBJ2-5	TRBV4-2	.	TRBD2	CASSQGLAGGPETQYF	TGTGCCAGCAGCCAAGGACTAGCGGGAGGGCCAGAGACCCAGTACTTC
TRBJ1-3	TRBV11-2	many	.	CASSLGGYSGNTIYF	TGTGCCAGCAGCTTAGGCGGCTACTCTGGAAACACCATATATTTT
TRBJ2-7	TRBV5-1	many	.	CASRTDPFYEQYF	TGCGCCAGCAGAACGGACCCTTTCTACGAGCAGTACTTC
TRBJ1-6	TRBV27	.	TRBD1	CASSRRPRDSSNSPLRF	TGTGCCAGCAGTCGACGACCTAGGGACAGCAGTAATTCACCCCTCCGCTTT
TRBJ1-1	TRBV11-2	.	TRBD1	CASSLVLQGDMNTEAFF	TGTGCCAGCAGCTTAGTATTGCAGGGGGACATGAACACTGAAGCTTTCTTT
TRBJ2-1	TRBV11-3	few	TRBD1	CASSLGTGDYNEQFF	TGTGCCAGCAGCTTAGGGACAGGGGACTACAATGAGCAGTTCTTC
TRBJ2-1	TRBV10-3	many	TRBD2	CAISAGTSAYNEQFF	TGTGCCATCAGTGCTGGGACTAGCGCATACAATGAGCAGTTCTTC
TRBJ1-6	TRBV12-3/TRBV12-4	few	TRBD1	CASSGLTGARSPLHF	TGTGCCAGCAGCGGGCTGACAGGGGCGCGTTCACCCCTCCACTTT
TRBJ2-1	TRBV5-1	few	TRBD1	CASSTAGGLYNEQFF	TGCGCCAGCAGCACGGCAGGGGGCCTCTACAATGAGCAGTTCTTC
TRBJ2-7	TRBV6-2/TRBV6-3	few	.	CASGDSSTPYEQYF	TGTGCCAGCGGTGACAGTTCTACCCCCTACGAGCAGTACTTC
TRBJ1-4	TRBV20-1	.	.	CSARQPNEKLFF	TGCAGTGCGAGACAGCCTAATGAAAAACTGTTTTTT
TRBJ2-7	TRBV20-1	.	.	CSARDLGTDYEQYF	TGCAGTGCTAGAGATTTAGGGACGGATTACGAGCAGTACTTC
TRBJ1-1	TRBV5-1	few	.	CASSIDSTEAFF	TGCGCCAGCAGCATCGACAGCACTGAAGCTTTCTTT
TRBJ2-7	TRBV20-1	many	.	CSARGVATEQYF	TGCAGTGCGAGGGGGGTAGCGACTGAGCAGTACTTC
TRBJ1-6	TRBV27	.	.	CASSLFHNSPLHF	TGTGCCAGCAGTCTCTTTCATAATTCACCCCTCCACTTT
TRBJ2-5	TRBV7-3	.	TRBD2	CASSPGGWYQETQYF	TGTGCCAGCAGCCCCGGGGGGTGGTACCAAGAGACCCAGTACTTC
TRBJ1-1	TRBV4-3	many	.	CASSAQIDTEAFF	TGCGCCAGCAGCGCACAGATTGACACTGAAGCTTTCTTT
TRBJ1-1	TRBV28	many	.	CASSLHPGGEAFF	TGTGCCAGCAGTTTGCATCCTGGGGGTGAAGCTTTCTTT
TRBJ2-5	TRBV12-3/TRBV12-4	.	.	CASSSTGFSEETQYF	TGTGCCAGCAGTTCCACGGGCTTTTCTGAAGAGACCCAGTACTTC
TRBJ2-3	TRBV12-3/TRBV12-4	few	.	CASSFRMVDTQYF	TGTGCCAGCAGTTTTAGGATGGTGGATACGCAGTATTTT
TRBJ2-5	TRBV2	.	.	CASSARKETQYF	TGTGCCAGCAGTGCCAGGAAAGAGACCCAGTACTTC
TRBJ1-5	TRBV19	.	.	CASSIDPAGSNIMNQPQHF	TGTGCCAGTAGTATAGATCCGGCAGGGTCAAACATCATGAATCAGCCCCAGCATTTT
TRBJ2-7	TRBV6-5	few	.	CASAQEGIRLYEQYF	TGTGCCAGCGCTCAAGAGGGAATACGTCTCTACGAGCAGTACTTC
TRBJ2-1	TRBV7-2	many	.	CASSLVGRVYNEQFF	TGTGCCAGCAGCTTAGTCGGCAGGGTCTACAATGAGCAGTTCTTC
TRBJ2-5	TRBV11-1	.	.	CASSSHPGQTEETQYF	TGTGCCAGCAGCTCCCATCCAGGACAGACGGAAGAGACCCAGTACTTC
TRBJ2-1	TRBV5-1	few	.	CASEIAGEQFF	TGCGCCAGCGAGATAGCCGGTGAGCAGTTCTTC
TRBJ2-1	TRBV6-5	few	TRBD2	CTSSSGTSAYNEQFF	TGTACCAGCAGTTCCGGGACTAGCGCCTACAATGAGCAGTTCTTC
TRBJ2-7	TRBV28	.	.	CASSGNWVLREQYF	TGTGCCAGCAGTGGTAACTGGGTCCTACGTGAGCAGTACTTC
TRBJ2-1	TRBV6-1	.	TRBD2	CASSYLGRTSGHSYNEQFF	TGTGCCAGCAGTTATTTGGGGAGGACTAGCGGGCATTCCTACAATGAGCAGTTCTTC
TRBJ2-6	TRBV4-2	.	TRBD2	CASSRSGGAGANVLTF	TGTGCCAGCAGCCGGTCGGGGGGAGCTGGGGCCAACGTCCTGACTTTC
TRBJ2-7	TRBV6-1	few	.	CASSEPVYEQYF	TGTGCCAGCAGTGAGCCGGTCTACGAGCAGTACTTC
TRBJ2-5	TRBV4-1	few	TRBD2	CASSQDIQREIPETQYF	TGCGCCAGCAGCCAAGATATTCAGCGGGAGATCCCAGAGACCCAGTACTTC
TRBJ1-6	TRBV27	many	.	CASSPSYNSPLHF	TGTGCCAGCAGTCCTTCCTATAATTCACCCCTCCACTTT
TRBJ2-7	TRBV28	few	.	CASSSGPGASYEQYF	TGTGCCAGCAGTTCCGGGCCGGGGGCCTCCTACGAGCAGTACTTC
TRBJ2-5	TRBV7-2	.	.	CASSRRQVSETQYF	TGTGCCAGCAGCCGCCGACAGGTTTCAGAGACCCAGTACTTC
TRBJ2-3	TRBV12-2	.	.	CASRRRNRRGTDTQYF	TGTGCAAGTCGCCGCAGAAACAGGCGGGGCACAGATACGCAGTATTTT
TRBJ2-7	TRBV6-5	.	TRBD2	CASGPPHAAGAYEQYF	TGTGCCAGTGGTCCCCCCCATGCCGCGGGAGCCTACGAGCAGTACTTC